The TCR beta chain under discussion was sequenced for a study of cytomegalovirus exposure and HLA in healthy donors. PCR was performed using 60 Vbeta and 13 Jbeta primers. TCRdb's copy holds only in-frame clones and misses some; the assay was immunoSEQ multiplex PCR. The data show about 68,000 clones, with 81% seen just once and approximately 7% held by the top ten. The V end was cut by 5 bases, the J end by 3 bases, with 16 bases between. This CDR3 region has 15 residues. In germline, CDR1 is LNHDA, CDR2 SQIVND (reference sequence). The rearrangement uses TRBV19 and TRBJ2-5; D is possibly TRBD1 (5 bases). Sequenced input: PBMCs. This TCR was recovered from a human donor in good health. CDR3 DNA: TGTGCCAGTAGTGCCCGCCCGACAGTAAAAGAGACCCAGTACTTC. Translating gives CASSARPTVKETQYF.